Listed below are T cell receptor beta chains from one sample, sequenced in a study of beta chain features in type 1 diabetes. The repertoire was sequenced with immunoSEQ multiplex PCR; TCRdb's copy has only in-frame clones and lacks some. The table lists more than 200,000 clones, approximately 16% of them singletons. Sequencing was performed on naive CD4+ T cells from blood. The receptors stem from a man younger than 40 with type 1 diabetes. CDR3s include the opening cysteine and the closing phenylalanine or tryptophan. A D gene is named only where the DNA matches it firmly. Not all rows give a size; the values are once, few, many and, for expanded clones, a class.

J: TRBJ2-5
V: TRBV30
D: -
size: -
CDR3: CAWTTWETQYF
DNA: TGTGCTTGGACGACCTGGGAGACCCAGTACTTC

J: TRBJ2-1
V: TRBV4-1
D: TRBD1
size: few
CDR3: CASSQGQGAGYNEQFF
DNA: TGCGCCAGCAGCCAGGGACAGGGGGCTGGCTACAATGAGCAGTTCTTC

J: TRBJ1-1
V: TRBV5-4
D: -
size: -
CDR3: CASSLVDTEAFF
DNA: TGTGCCAGCAGCTTGGTGGACACTGAAGCTTTCTTT

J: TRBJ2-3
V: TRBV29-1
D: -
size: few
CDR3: CSVDDRGTDTQYF
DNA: TGCAGCGTTGACGACAGAGGAACAGATACGCAGTATTTT

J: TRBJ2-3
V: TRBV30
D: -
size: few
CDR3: CACNVRGGTQYF
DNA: TGTGCCTGCAATGTCAGGGGAGGTACGCAGTATTTT

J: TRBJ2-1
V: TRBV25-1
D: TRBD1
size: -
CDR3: CASSEDRAASYEQFF
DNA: TGTGCCAGCAGTGAAGACAGGGCAGCGTCATATGAGCAGTTCTTC

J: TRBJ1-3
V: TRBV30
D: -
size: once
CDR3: CAWKQGGSGNTIYF
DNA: TGTGCCTGGAAACAGGGAGGCTCTGGAAACACCATATATTTT

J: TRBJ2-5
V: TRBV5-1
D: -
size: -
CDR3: CASSSGQYQETQYF
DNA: TGCGCCAGCAGCTCAGGACAGTATCAAGAGACCCAGTACTTC

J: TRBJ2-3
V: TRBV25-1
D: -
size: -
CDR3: CASQRELTDTQYF
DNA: TGTGCCAGCCAAAGGGAACTCACAGATACGCAGTATTTT

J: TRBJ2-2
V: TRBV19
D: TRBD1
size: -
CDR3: CASSTGTANTGELFF
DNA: TGTGCCAGTAGTACTGGGACAGCGAACACCGGGGAGCTGTTTTTT

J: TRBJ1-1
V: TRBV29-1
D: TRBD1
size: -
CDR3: CSVEPGTGATEAFF
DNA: TGCAGCGTTGAGCCCGGGACAGGGGCTACTGAAGCTTTCTTT

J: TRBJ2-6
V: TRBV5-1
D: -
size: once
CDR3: CASSEGSGANVLTF
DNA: TGCGCCAGCAGCGAGGGCTCTGGGGCCAACGTCCTGACTTTC

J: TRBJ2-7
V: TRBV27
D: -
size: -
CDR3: CASGPLWGQYF
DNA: TGTGCCAGCGGACCTCTGTGGGGGCAGTACTTC

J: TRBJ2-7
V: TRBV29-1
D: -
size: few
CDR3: CSVAGLSSYEQYF
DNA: TGCAGCGTTGCGGGGCTCAGCTCCTACGAGCAGTACTTC

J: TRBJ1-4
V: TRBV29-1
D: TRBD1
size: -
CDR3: CSVNDRVGEKLFF
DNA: TGCAGCGTTAATGACAGGGTTGGCGAAAAACTGTTTTTT

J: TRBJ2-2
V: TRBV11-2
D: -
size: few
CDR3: CASSLNTGELFF
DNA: TGTGCCAGCAGCTTAAACACCGGGGAGCTGTTTTTT

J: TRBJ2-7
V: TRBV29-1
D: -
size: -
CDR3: CSARGYEQYF
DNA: TGCAGCGCTAGGGGATACGAGCAGTACTTC

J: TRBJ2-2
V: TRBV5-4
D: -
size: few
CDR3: CASSLVTLNTGELFF
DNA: TGTGCCAGCAGCTTGGTCACTTTGAACACCGGGGAGCTGTTTTTT

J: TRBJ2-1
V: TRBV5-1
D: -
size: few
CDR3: CASSSQGDEQFF
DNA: TGCGCCAGCAGCTCCCAGGGCGATGAGCAGTTCTTC

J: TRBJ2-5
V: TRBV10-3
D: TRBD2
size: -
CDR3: CATRHLRERETQYF
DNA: TGTGCCACCAGGCATTTGCGGGAGAGGGAGACCCAGTACTTC